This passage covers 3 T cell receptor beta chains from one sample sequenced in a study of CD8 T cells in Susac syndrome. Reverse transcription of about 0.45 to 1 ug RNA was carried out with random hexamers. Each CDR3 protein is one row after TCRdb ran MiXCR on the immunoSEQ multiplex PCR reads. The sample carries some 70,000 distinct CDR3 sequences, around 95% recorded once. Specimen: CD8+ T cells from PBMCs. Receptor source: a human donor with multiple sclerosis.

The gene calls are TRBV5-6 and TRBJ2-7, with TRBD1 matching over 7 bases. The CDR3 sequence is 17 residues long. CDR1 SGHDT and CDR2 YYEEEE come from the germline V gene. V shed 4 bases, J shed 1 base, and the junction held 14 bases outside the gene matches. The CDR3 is CASSPNPTGSQSYEQYF. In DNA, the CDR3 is TGTGCCAGCAGCCCCAACCCGACAGGGTCTCAATCCTACGAGCAGTACTTC.

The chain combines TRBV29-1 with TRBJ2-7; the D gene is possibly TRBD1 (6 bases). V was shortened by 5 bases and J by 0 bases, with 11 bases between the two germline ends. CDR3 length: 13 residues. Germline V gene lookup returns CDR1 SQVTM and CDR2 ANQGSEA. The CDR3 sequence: CSVLTGPSYEQYF. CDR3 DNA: TGCAGCGTTTTGACAGGACCCTCCTACGAGCAGTACTTC.

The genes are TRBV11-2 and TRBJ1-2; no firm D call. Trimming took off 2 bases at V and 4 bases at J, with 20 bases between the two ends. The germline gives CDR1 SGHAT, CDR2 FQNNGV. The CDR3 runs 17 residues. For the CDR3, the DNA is TGTGCCAGCAGCTTATCTCCTCGGAGGTCAGCCACCTATGGCTACACCTTC. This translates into CASSLSPRRSATYGYTF.